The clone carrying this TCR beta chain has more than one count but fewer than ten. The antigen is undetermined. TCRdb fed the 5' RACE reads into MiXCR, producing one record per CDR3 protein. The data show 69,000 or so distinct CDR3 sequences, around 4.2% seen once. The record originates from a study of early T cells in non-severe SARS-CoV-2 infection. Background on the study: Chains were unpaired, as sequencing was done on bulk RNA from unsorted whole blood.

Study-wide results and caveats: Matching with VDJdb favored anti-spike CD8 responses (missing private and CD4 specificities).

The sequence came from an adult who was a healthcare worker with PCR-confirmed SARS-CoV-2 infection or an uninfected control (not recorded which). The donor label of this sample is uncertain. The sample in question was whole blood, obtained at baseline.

The CDR3 loop reads CASSLGHAGELFF. As DNA, the CDR3 is TGTGCCAGCAGTCTAGGACATGCCGGGGAGCTGTTTTTT. The chain employs TRBV6-6 and TRBJ2-2; TRBD1 might be the D (5 bases). Germline V gene sequence: CDR1 MNHNY, CDR2 SVGAGI (reference sequence). CDR3 length: 13 residues. The ends were cut back, 5 bases at V and 6 bases at J, with 10 bases in the middle.